The source of this T cell receptor (beta chain) is a study of CD8 T cells in Susac syndrome. RNA amounts of about 0.5 to 1 ug underwent reverse transcription with random hexamers. The immunoSEQ assay covered 54 Vbeta and 13 Jbeta segments for CDR3. Each CDR3 protein gets one entry after TCRdb re-called the immunoSEQ multiplex PCR reads with MiXCR. The sample lists about 300,000 distinct CDR3 sequences, almost 85% occurring once. In this sample, this clonotype turned up a few times. Trimming cost V 2 bases and J 1 base, with 6 bases left between them. The CDR3 has 13 amino acids. Germline V lookup: CDR1 MNHEY, CDR2 SVGEGT. The authors carried out high-throughput sequencing of TCR beta. They applied it to CD8+ and CD4+ T cells obtained from blood.

Sequencing input: CD8+ T cells from PBMCs. The chain couples TRBV6-2 or TRBV6-3 to TRBJ2-7; D not resolved. This sequence was found in a human donor with multiple sclerosis. DNA for the CDR3: TGTGCCAGCAGTTACAGTCAATCCTACGAGCAGTACTTC. Translation: CASSYSQSYEQYF.